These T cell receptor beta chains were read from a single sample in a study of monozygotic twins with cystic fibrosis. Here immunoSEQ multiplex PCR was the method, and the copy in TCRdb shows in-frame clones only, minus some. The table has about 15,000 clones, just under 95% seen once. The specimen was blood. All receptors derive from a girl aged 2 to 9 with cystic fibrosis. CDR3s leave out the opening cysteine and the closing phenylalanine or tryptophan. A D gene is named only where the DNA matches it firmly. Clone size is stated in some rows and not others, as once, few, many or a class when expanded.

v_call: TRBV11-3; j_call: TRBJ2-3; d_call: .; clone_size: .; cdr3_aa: ASRHSTSTDTQY
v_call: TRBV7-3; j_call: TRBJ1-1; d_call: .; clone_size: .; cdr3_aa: ASSLLGQGNTEAF
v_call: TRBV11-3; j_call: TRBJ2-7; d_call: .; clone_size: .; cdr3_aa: ASSCTDKCSYEQY
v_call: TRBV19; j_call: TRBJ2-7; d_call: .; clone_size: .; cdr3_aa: ASSLRDPAYEQY
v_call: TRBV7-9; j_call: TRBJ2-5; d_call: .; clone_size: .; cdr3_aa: ASSHQAVVETQY
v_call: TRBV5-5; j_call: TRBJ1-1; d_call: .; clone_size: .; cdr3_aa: ASSQSGTEAF
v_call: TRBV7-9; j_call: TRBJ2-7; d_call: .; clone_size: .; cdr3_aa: ASSPPGAAYEQY
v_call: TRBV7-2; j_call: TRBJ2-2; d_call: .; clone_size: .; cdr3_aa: ATGDRGTGELF
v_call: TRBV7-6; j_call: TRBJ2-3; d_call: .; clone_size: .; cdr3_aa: ASSPSGDTQY
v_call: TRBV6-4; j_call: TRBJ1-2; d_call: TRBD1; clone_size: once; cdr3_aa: ASSQGDGYT
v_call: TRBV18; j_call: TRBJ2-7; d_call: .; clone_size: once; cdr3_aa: ASSPASYEQY
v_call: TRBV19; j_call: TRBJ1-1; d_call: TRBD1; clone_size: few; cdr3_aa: ASSFRDSRRNTEAF
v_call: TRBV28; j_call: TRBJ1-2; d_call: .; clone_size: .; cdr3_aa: ASSLGQNYGYT
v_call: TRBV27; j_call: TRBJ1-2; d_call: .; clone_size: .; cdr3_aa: ASTSGREGGYT
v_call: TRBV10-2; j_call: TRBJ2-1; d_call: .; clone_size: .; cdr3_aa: ASRARGGLSYNEQF
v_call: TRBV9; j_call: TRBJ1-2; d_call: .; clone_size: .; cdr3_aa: ASSGRRTEGHI
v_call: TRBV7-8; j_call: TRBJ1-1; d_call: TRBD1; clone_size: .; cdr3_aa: ASSSRGDRGTEAF
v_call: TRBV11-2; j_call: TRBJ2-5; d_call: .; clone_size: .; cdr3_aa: ASSYLAETQY
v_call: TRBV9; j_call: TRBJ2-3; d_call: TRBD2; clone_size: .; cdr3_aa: ASSDRLAIETDTQY
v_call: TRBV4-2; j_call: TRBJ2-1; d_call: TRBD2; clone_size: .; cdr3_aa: ASSQDGLAGISSYNEQF
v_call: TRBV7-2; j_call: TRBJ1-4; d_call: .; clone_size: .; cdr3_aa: ASSPEGRPQRSSEKLF